Presented here are 8 T cell receptor beta chains from one specimen sequenced in a study of T cells in Graves' hyperthyroidism and ophthalmopathy. TCR beta CDR3 sequences were amplified from RNA transcripts. A set of HTBI primers served as the primers for a first-round RT-PCR of the TCR CDR3. One entry per CDR3 protein results from TCRdb running MiXCR on the multiplex PCR reads. The sample yields around 520,000 distinct CDR3 sequences, approximately 15% seen once. Material: blood. These receptors all stem from a woman aged 40 to 50 with Graves' hyperthyroidism.

The chain joins TRBV5-4 to TRBJ2-6; D is unresolved. Germline V gene data show CDR1 as SGHNT and CDR2 as YYREEE (reference sequence). Trimming removed 5 bases from V and 0 bases from J, with 3 bases in between. This CDR3 is 13 amino acids long. The CDR3 here is CASRYSGANVLTF. The CDR3 DNA is TGTGCCAGCAGGTACTCTGGGGCCAACGTCCTGACTTTC.

In this sample, this clonotype turned up many times. The rearrangement links TRBV30 to TRBJ2-7, with 12 bases that match TRBD1. The CDR3 contains 16 residues. Trimming removed 1 base from V and 9 bases from J; junction bases left unmatched: 13. Germline assignment: CDR1 GTSNPN and CDR2 SVGIG (reference sequence). The CDR3 DNA follows: TGTGCCTGGAGTGCTTCGAACCGGGACAGGGGGCAGGGGCAGTACTTC. Translation: CAWSASNRDRGQGQYF.

This clonotype was counted a few times. J is TRBJ2-5 and V is TRBV13, with unresolved D. The V end was cut by 5 bases, the J end by 5 bases, with 18 bases between. CDR1 is PRHDT and CDR2 is FYEKMQ in the germline V gene (reference sequence). This CDR3 comprises 15 residues. The CDR3 coding sequence is TGTGCCAGCAGCCCTACACTGAGAACCCCTGAGACCCAGTACTTC. Its translation: CASSPTLRTPETQYF.

This clonotype came up a few times. The CDR3 DNA sequence: TGTGCCAGCAGCACGTTAGGACAGGAAATATTTCCAACTAATGAAAAACTGTTTTTT. It codes for CASSTLGQEIFPTNEKLFF. The chain couples TRBV27 to TRBJ1-4; TRBD1 agrees at 7 bases. Losses at the gene ends were 6 bases for V and 0 bases for J; bases not matched to a gene: 16. CDR1 is MNHEY and CDR2 is SMNVEV in the germline V gene (reference sequence). The length of the CDR3 is 19 residues.

This clonotype has just a few counts. V and J are TRBV4-2 and TRBJ1-5; TRBD1 aligns across 9 bases. Germline V gene lookup returns CDR1 LGHNA and CDR2 YNFKEQ. The CDR3 length is 17 residues. The V segment lost 0 bases and the J segment 4 bases; nucleotides outside the gene matches: 7. CDR3 amino acids: CASSQDTGQGRNQPQHF. CDR3 bases: TGTGCCAGCAGCCAAGATACGGGACAGGGAAGGAATCAGCCCCAGCATTTT.

This clonotype was observed many times. V gene TRBV28 combines with J gene TRBJ2-7; 9 nucleotides line up with TRBD2. CDR3 size: 16 residues. Per the germline V gene, CDR1 is MDHEN and CDR2 is SYDVKM. V shed 5 bases and J 2 bases; nucleotides not matched to a gene: 10. The CDR3 reads CASSPLVGGRAYEQYF. The CDR3 DNA reads TGTGCCAGCAGTCCCCTGGTCGGCGGGAGGGCCTACGAGCAGTACTTC.

This clonotype has ten or more counts. The rearrangement uses TRBV20-1 and TRBJ2-7; 8 bases align to TRBD1. The trim removed 4 bases at V and 0 bases at J, leaving 8 bases unmatched. Germline V CDR1 and CDR2: DFQATT, SNEGSKA (reference sequence). This CDR3 comprises 15 residues. DNA of the CDR3: TGCAGTGCTACTCCGGGGACAGGTCTCTCCTACGAGCAGTACTTC. Translation gives CSATPGTGLSYEQYF.

This clonotype has only a few counts. The gene calls are TRBV10-1 and TRBJ1-1; no clear D gene. CDR3 length: 10 amino acids. Trimming removed 7 bases from V and 4 bases from J, with 4 bases in between. CDR1 and CDR2 (germline): WNHNN, SYGVQD (reference sequence). The CDR3 sequence is CASTSTEAFF. The CDR3 DNA reads as TGCGCCAGCACCAGCACTGAAGCTTTCTTT.